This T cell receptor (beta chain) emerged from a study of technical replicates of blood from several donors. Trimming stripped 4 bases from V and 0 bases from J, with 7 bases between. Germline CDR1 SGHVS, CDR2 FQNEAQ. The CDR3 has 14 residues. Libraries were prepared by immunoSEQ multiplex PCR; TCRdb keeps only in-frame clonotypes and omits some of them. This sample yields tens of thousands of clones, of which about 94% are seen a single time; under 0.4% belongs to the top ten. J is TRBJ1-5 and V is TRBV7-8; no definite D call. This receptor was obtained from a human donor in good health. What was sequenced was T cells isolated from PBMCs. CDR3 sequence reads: CASSSFYSNQPQHF. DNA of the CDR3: TGTGCCAGCAGCTCCTTCTATAGCAATCAGCCCCAGCATTTT. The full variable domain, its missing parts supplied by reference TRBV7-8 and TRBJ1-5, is GAGVSQSPRYKVAKRGQDVALRCDPISGHVSLFWYQQALGQGPEFLTYFQNEAQLDKSGLPSDRFFAERPEGSVSTLKIQRTQQEDSAVYLCASSSFYSNQPQHFGDGTRLSIL.